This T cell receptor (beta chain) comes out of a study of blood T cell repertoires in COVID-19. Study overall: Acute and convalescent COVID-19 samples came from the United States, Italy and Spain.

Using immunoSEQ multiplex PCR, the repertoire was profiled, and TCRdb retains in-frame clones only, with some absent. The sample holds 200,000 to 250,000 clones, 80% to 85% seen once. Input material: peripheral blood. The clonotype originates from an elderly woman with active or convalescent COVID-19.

The CDR3 loop is CASSSSRDRHYNEQFF. The CDR3 DNA follows: TGCGCCAGCAGCAGTAGTCGGGACAGACATTACAATGAGCAGTTCTTC. The chain links TRBV5-1 to TRBJ2-1; 7 bases fit TRBD1. The CDR3 has 16 residues. J gave up 4 bases and V 4 bases, and 11 bases lay outside the gene matches. The germline V gene encodes CDR1 SGHRS and CDR2 YFSETQ.